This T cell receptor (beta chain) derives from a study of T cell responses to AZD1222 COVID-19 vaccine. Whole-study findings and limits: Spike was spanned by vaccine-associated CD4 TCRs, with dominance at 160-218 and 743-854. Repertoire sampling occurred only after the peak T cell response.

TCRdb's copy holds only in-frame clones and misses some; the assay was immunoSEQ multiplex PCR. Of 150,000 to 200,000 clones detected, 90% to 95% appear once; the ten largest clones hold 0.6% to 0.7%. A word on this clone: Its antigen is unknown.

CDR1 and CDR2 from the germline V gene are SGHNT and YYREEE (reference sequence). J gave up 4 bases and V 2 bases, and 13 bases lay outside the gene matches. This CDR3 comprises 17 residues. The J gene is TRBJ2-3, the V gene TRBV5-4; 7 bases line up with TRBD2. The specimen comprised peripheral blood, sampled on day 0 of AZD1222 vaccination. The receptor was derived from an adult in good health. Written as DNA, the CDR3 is TGTGCCAGCAGCTTTTTTTCCGGGAGGATTGGGTCAGATACGCAGTATTTT. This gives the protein CASSFFSGRIGSDTQYF.